This T cell receptor beta chain was identified during a study of identical twins. Per the germline V gene, CDR1 is SQVTM and CDR2 is ANQGSEA. The trim removed 4 bases at V and 4 bases at J, leaving 5 bases unmatched. The CDR3 consists of 13 residues. Overall study results and limits: Out-of-frame alpha sequences common to twins exhibited an excess of low generation probability. The authors noted that invariant MAIT and iNKT cells could partly confound zero-insertion analyses.

TCRdb redid the calling of the 5' RACE reads with MiXCR, one entry per CDR3 protein. Of approximately 700,000 distinct CDR3 sequences detected, 5.5% to 6.5% appear once; the ten largest clones hold approximately 1.6%. This clonotype has only a few counts. Its antigen is undetermined. This TCR was sampled from a man between 18 and 29 years old in good health. Sequenced input: naive T cells sorted from blood. The rearrangement uses TRBV29-1 and TRBJ2-3, with 7 bases aligning to TRBD2. The chain's CDR3 is CSVAGRVSDTQYF. The CDR3 nucleotides are TGCAGCGTTGCAGGGAGGGTTTCAGATACGCAGTATTTT.